These T cell receptor beta chains were read from a single sample in a study of Graves' ophthalmopathy and Graves' hyperthyroidism. TCRdb reanalysed the multiplex PCR reads using MiXCR and keeps one entry per CDR3 protein. This table has about 370,000 distinct CDR3 sequences, 17% appearing once. The specimen sequenced was peripheral blood. The receptor source for this set is an adult woman with stable Graves' hyperthyroidism. Each CDR3 is given with its conserved first and last residue. Each record gives: clone size, V gene, J gene, D gene, CDR3 DNA, CDR3 protein. A D gene is named only where the DNA matches it firmly. Clone sizes are given selectively: once, few, many, or a class where the clone is expanded.

clone_size: many
v_call: TRBV28
j_call: TRBJ1-2
d_call: NA
cdr3_nt: TGTGCCAGCAGCGTACACTTCGGGAGTGGCTACACCTTC
cdr3_aa: CASSVHFGSGYTF

clone_size: many
v_call: TRBV25-1
j_call: TRBJ2-4
d_call: TRBD2
cdr3_nt: TGTGCCAGCAGTGGTCCGGGAGGAGCGGATCAGTACTTC
cdr3_aa: CASSGPGGADQYF

clone_size: NA
v_call: TRBV6-1
j_call: TRBJ2-7
d_call: NA
cdr3_nt: TGTGCCAGCAGCCTCGGTCGGATTCCCCCCTACGAGCAGTACTTC
cdr3_aa: CASSLGRIPPYEQYF

clone_size: NA
v_call: TRBV7-9
j_call: TRBJ1-6
d_call: NA
cdr3_nt: TGTGCCAGCAGCTTAAAGGGCCCAGGGGTAAATTCACCCCTCCACTTT
cdr3_aa: CASSLKGPGVNSPLHF

clone_size: many
v_call: TRBV15
j_call: TRBJ1-1
d_call: NA
cdr3_nt: TGTGCCACCAGCAGAGATCGTCCGGGGAACACTGAAGCTTTCTTT
cdr3_aa: CATSRDRPGNTEAFF

clone_size: many
v_call: TRBV12-3/TRBV12-4
j_call: TRBJ1-1
d_call: NA
cdr3_nt: TGTGCCAGCAGCTTAGTAGGAGGGAACACTGAAGCTTTCTTT
cdr3_aa: CASSLVGGNTEAFF

clone_size: many
v_call: TRBV28
j_call: TRBJ2-5
d_call: TRBD1
cdr3_nt: TGTGCCAGCAGTTTAAGGACAGGGGGCAGGCAAGAGACCCAGTACTTC
cdr3_aa: CASSLRTGGRQETQYF

clone_size: many
v_call: TRBV7-2
j_call: TRBJ2-7
d_call: NA
cdr3_nt: TGTGCCAGCAGCTTTGGCCATAAGAGCTCCTACGAGCAGTACTTC
cdr3_aa: CASSFGHKSSYEQYF

clone_size: many
v_call: TRBV11-3
j_call: TRBJ2-7
d_call: NA
cdr3_nt: TGTGCCAGCAGCTTTACTAGTACCCGCTACGAGCAGTACTTC
cdr3_aa: CASSFTSTRYEQYF

clone_size: many
v_call: TRBV5-1
j_call: TRBJ2-7
d_call: NA
cdr3_nt: TGCGCCAGCAGCTTGGGGGCCGGACCGGACGAGCAGTACTTC
cdr3_aa: CASSLGAGPDEQYF

clone_size: many
v_call: TRBV27
j_call: TRBJ2-7
d_call: TRBD1
cdr3_nt: TGTGCCAGCAGTACAGGGGGGTACGAGCAGTACTTC
cdr3_aa: CASSTGGYEQYF

clone_size: many
v_call: TRBV11-2
j_call: TRBJ1-1
d_call: TRBD1
cdr3_nt: TGTGCCAGCAGCTTAGTCCGTAGAGGGGGCTGGAACACTGAAGCTTTCTTT
cdr3_aa: CASSLVRRGGWNTEAFF

clone_size: many
v_call: TRBV20-1
j_call: TRBJ2-4
d_call: NA
cdr3_nt: TGCAGTGCTAGAGCGGTAGGACGGGGAAACATTCAGTACTTC
cdr3_aa: CSARAVGRGNIQYF

clone_size: many
v_call: TRBV27
j_call: TRBJ1-2
d_call: NA
cdr3_nt: TGTGCCAGCAGTTTGACAGGACCCTATGGCTACACCTTC
cdr3_aa: CASSLTGPYGYTF

clone_size: few
v_call: TRBV2
j_call: TRBJ2-5
d_call: TRBD2
cdr3_nt: TGTGCCAGTTCTAAGGGACTAGCGGGGGTAGAGACCCAGTACTTC
cdr3_aa: CASSKGLAGVETQYF

clone_size: many
v_call: TRBV6-5
j_call: TRBJ2-5
d_call: TRBD1
cdr3_nt: TGTGCCAGCAAAAGGGACAGGTCCCAAGAGACCCAGTACTTC
cdr3_aa: CASKRDRSQETQYF

clone_size: many
v_call: TRBV29-1
j_call: TRBJ2-7
d_call: TRBD1
cdr3_nt: TGCAGCGTTGAGTCGGACAGGGGTGCCTACGAGCAGTACTTC
cdr3_aa: CSVESDRGAYEQYF

clone_size: many
v_call: TRBV12-3/TRBV12-4
j_call: TRBJ1-5
d_call: TRBD1
cdr3_nt: TGTGCCAGCAGTTTTGGGACAGGGGCGCGTCAGCCCCAGCATTTT
cdr3_aa: CASSFGTGARQPQHF

clone_size: NA
v_call: TRBV27
j_call: TRBJ1-2
d_call: TRBD1
cdr3_nt: TGTGCCAGCAGACAGGGGGCCCTCTATGGCTACACCTTC
cdr3_aa: CASRQGALYGYTF

clone_size: many
v_call: TRBV12-3/TRBV12-4
j_call: TRBJ2-2
d_call: NA
cdr3_nt: TGTGCCAGCTCGGTCTGGCAGGAGAACACCGGGGAGCTGTTTTTT
cdr3_aa: CASSVWQENTGELFF

clone_size: many
v_call: TRBV20-1
j_call: TRBJ1-1
d_call: TRBD1
cdr3_nt: TGCAGTGCTCGCCCGAGGGGGCACCCTGAAGCTTTCTTT
cdr3_aa: CSARPRGHPEAFF

clone_size: NA
v_call: TRBV7-2
j_call: TRBJ2-7
d_call: NA
cdr3_nt: TGTGCCAGCAGCCAGTCCAGCACCTACGAGCAGTACTTC
cdr3_aa: CASSQSSTYEQYF

clone_size: NA
v_call: TRBV6-1
j_call: TRBJ2-7
d_call: NA
cdr3_nt: TGTGCCAGCAGTGAGCCAATCGGCTACGAGCAGTACTTC
cdr3_aa: CASSEPIGYEQYF

clone_size: many
v_call: TRBV28
j_call: TRBJ2-5
d_call: TRBD2
cdr3_nt: TGTGCCAGCAGGGAGACTAGCGGGAGCTCGGAGACCCAGTACTTC
cdr3_aa: CASRETSGSSETQYF

clone_size: many
v_call: TRBV11-2
j_call: TRBJ2-7
d_call: TRBD2
cdr3_nt: TGTGCCAGCAGCACGGGACTAGCCCCGGGCGAGCAGTACTTC
cdr3_aa: CASSTGLAPGEQYF

clone_size: many
v_call: TRBV12-3/TRBV12-4
j_call: TRBJ2-7
d_call: TRBD2
cdr3_nt: TGTGCCAGCAGTTTCAGCCTAGCGGATTACGAGCAGTACTTC
cdr3_aa: CASSFSLADYEQYF

clone_size: NA
v_call: TRBV6-1
j_call: TRBJ1-6
d_call: NA
cdr3_nt: TGTGCCAGCAGTGCAGGGGAGTCGCATTCACCTCTCCACTTT
cdr3_aa: CASSAGESHSPLHF

clone_size: NA
v_call: TRBV12-5
j_call: TRBJ1-2
d_call: NA
cdr3_nt: TGTGCTAGTGGTTTAAGAGGCCTGACTAACTATGGCTACACCTTC
cdr3_aa: CASGLRGLTNYGYTF

clone_size: many
v_call: TRBV28
j_call: TRBJ2-7
d_call: NA
cdr3_nt: TGTGCCAGCAGGCCAAATACAGGAAGGTACGAGCAGTACTTC
cdr3_aa: CASRPNTGRYEQYF

clone_size: many
v_call: TRBV12-3/TRBV12-4
j_call: TRBJ1-5
d_call: NA
cdr3_nt: TGTGCCAGCAGTCTGGGTAATCAGCCCCAGCATTTT
cdr3_aa: CASSLGNQPQHF

clone_size: many
v_call: TRBV2
j_call: TRBJ2-7
d_call: NA
cdr3_nt: TGTGCCAGCAGTTTCGGACAGAGACACTACGAGCAGTACTTC
cdr3_aa: CASSFGQRHYEQYF

clone_size: many
v_call: TRBV11-1
j_call: TRBJ2-7
d_call: NA
cdr3_nt: TGTGCCAGCAGCTTCCCTCGGGCGGGCTTTGGGGCAAGTGACGAGCAGTACTTC
cdr3_aa: CASSFPRAGFGASDEQYF

clone_size: many
v_call: TRBV4-1
j_call: TRBJ2-6
d_call: NA
cdr3_nt: TGCGCCAGCAGCCAATTATCTGCGGGAGCCAACGTCCTGACTTTC
cdr3_aa: CASSQLSAGANVLTF

clone_size: many
v_call: TRBV6-5
j_call: TRBJ1-5
d_call: NA
cdr3_nt: TGTGCCAGCAGTTACTCCAGAGCGGGCGATCAGCCCCAGCATTTT
cdr3_aa: CASSYSRAGDQPQHF

clone_size: many
v_call: TRBV6-1
j_call: TRBJ2-7
d_call: TRBD2
cdr3_nt: TGTGCCAGCAGTGGAGGGACTAGCGGGAGATCCCCGTACGAGCAGTACTTC
cdr3_aa: CASSGGTSGRSPYEQYF

clone_size: NA
v_call: TRBV7-9
j_call: TRBJ2-7
d_call: TRBD2
cdr3_nt: TGTGCCAGCAGCTTATTGAGCGGGAGGGTCGACGAGCAGTACTTC
cdr3_aa: CASSLLSGRVDEQYF

clone_size: many
v_call: TRBV13
j_call: TRBJ2-7
d_call: TRBD1
cdr3_nt: TGTGCCAGCTTAGACAGGGGATCGGGATACGAGCAGTACTTC
cdr3_aa: CASLDRGSGYEQYF

clone_size: many
v_call: TRBV28
j_call: TRBJ2-5
d_call: TRBD1
cdr3_nt: TGTGCCAGCAGTGACCCGGGACAGGGGGGCGAGACCCAGTACTTC
cdr3_aa: CASSDPGQGGETQYF

clone_size: NA
v_call: TRBV7-8
j_call: TRBJ2-7
d_call: TRBD2
cdr3_nt: TGTGCCAGCAGCTTATCTAGCGGGTTCACCTACGAGCAGTACTTC
cdr3_aa: CASSLSSGFTYEQYF

clone_size: many
v_call: TRBV12-3/TRBV12-4
j_call: TRBJ2-5
d_call: NA
cdr3_nt: TGTGCCAGCAGTTTAGCCCGGGGAAACCAAGAGACCCAGTACTTC
cdr3_aa: CASSLARGNQETQYF

clone_size: many
v_call: TRBV7-9
j_call: TRBJ2-7
d_call: NA
cdr3_nt: TGTGCCAGCAGCAACCGGGGGCCCTACGAGCAGTACTTC
cdr3_aa: CASSNRGPYEQYF

clone_size: many
v_call: TRBV11-2
j_call: TRBJ2-2
d_call: TRBD1
cdr3_nt: TGTGCCAGCAGCTTGACAGGGGGCGCGGACACCGGGGAGCTGTTTTTT
cdr3_aa: CASSLTGGADTGELFF

clone_size: NA
v_call: TRBV28
j_call: TRBJ2-2
d_call: NA
cdr3_nt: TGTGCCAGTTGCCCGCTTCGTGGACGCCTAGGGTCCACCGGGGAGCTGTTTTTT
cdr3_aa: CASCPLRGRLGSTGELFF

clone_size: many
v_call: TRBV6-1
j_call: TRBJ1-2
d_call: NA
cdr3_nt: TGTGCCAGCAGTCGAAATCTCCAGGCAACAAACTATGGCTACACCTTC
cdr3_aa: CASSRNLQATNYGYTF

clone_size: many
v_call: TRBV5-1
j_call: TRBJ2-5
d_call: TRBD2
cdr3_nt: TGCGCCAGCAGCACGGGACTAGCAGAAGAGACCCAGTACTTC
cdr3_aa: CASSTGLAEETQYF

clone_size: NA
v_call: TRBV4-1
j_call: TRBJ1-1
d_call: TRBD1
cdr3_nt: TGCGCCAGCAGCCGCGGGACAGGGGTTCAGGACACTGAAGCTTTCTTT
cdr3_aa: CASSRGTGVQDTEAFF

clone_size: NA
v_call: TRBV11-2
j_call: TRBJ2-5
d_call: TRBD1
cdr3_nt: TGTGCCAGCAGAAAAACAGGGGGCGGAGGGTACCAAGAGACCCAGTACTTC
cdr3_aa: CASRKTGGGGYQETQYF

clone_size: many
v_call: TRBV6-1
j_call: TRBJ1-3
d_call: NA
cdr3_nt: TGTGCCAGCAGTGAATTGGGCTCTGGAAACACCATATATTTT
cdr3_aa: CASSELGSGNTIYF

clone_size: many
v_call: TRBV7-9
j_call: TRBJ2-2
d_call: NA
cdr3_nt: TGTGCCAGCAGCCTGAGAGCGGCAAACACCGGGGAGCTGTTTTTT
cdr3_aa: CASSLRAANTGELFF

clone_size: NA
v_call: TRBV7-9
j_call: TRBJ2-3
d_call: NA
cdr3_nt: TGTGCCAGCAGCTCAAACAGGCTAGATGCGCAGTATTTT
cdr3_aa: CASSSNRLDAQYF

clone_size: few
v_call: TRBV19
j_call: TRBJ1-1
d_call: NA
cdr3_nt: TGTGCCAGTAGTGGCCGCCAGGGTCGAACTGAAGCTTTCTTT
cdr3_aa: CASSGRQGRTEAFF